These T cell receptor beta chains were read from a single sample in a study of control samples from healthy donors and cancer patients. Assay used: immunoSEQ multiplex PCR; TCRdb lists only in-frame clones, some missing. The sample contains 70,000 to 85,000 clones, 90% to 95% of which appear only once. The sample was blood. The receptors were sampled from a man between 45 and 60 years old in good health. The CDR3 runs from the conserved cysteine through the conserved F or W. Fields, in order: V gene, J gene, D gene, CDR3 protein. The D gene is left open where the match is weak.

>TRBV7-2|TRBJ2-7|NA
CASSFQGGTVTYEQYF
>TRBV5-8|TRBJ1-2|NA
CASRLRGSKGYTF
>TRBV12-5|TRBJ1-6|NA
CASGSPGGYNSPLHF
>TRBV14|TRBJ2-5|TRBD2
CASSQGLARLETQYF
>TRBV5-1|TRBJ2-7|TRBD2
CASSDMRGSDEQYF
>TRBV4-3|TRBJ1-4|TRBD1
CASSPDRGREKLFF
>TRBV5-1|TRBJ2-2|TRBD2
CASSLELAGASTGELFF
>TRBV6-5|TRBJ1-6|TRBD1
CASTSGGLDNSPLHF
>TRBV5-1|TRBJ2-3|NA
CASSLGGVLDTQYF
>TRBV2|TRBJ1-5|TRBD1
CASLMDRASNQPQHF